This TCR beta chain was recorded in a study of cytomegalovirus exposure and HLA in healthy donors. Study-wide findings and caveats: The authors excluded some V segments, including TRBV6-2 and TRBV6-3, as indistinguishable. Across HLA loci, a later analysis found differing TCR association rates, with DRB1 most and HLA-C fewest.

The PCR made use of 60 Vbeta and 13 Jbeta primers. The method was immunoSEQ multiplex PCR; TCRdb's version includes in-frame clones alone and lacks a portion of them. This sample's clone table lists 200,000 or so clones. In the case of this clone: The antigen is unknown.

The V segment lost 1 base and the J segment 10 bases; nucleotides outside the gene matches: 8. This CDR3 contains 14 residues. The germline V gene encodes CDR1 SGHNT and CDR2 YYREEE (reference sequence). This TCR was recovered from a boy younger than 18 in good health and CMV-seronegative. The chain carries TRBV5-4 and TRBJ1-2; TRBD1 matches at 9 bases. The sequenced sample consisted of PBMCs. DNA for the CDR3: TGTGCCAGCAGCTTGACTCCGGGACAGGGTATCTACACCTTC. This gives the protein CASSLTPGQGIYTF.